This T cell receptor beta chain was observed in a study of human thymus T cells. As for this clone: Its antigen is not identified.

Resections were taken during corrective heart surgery, and the thymus tissue came from these. Donors consisted of healthy Finnish infants (having corrective surgery for congenital heart defects). Using immunoSEQ multiplex PCR, the repertoire was profiled, and TCRdb retains in-frame clones only, with some absent. This sample carries some 72,000 clones, just over 95% of them seen once, and the ten largest clones take roughly 0.03%. The study, taken as a whole, reports: Overlap was high between thymic repertoires from unrelated individuals, as reported in related research. There appeared to be biased usage of V and J genes in thymic and blood repertoires.

The receptor's source is a boy under two years old with a congenital heart defect but otherwise immunologically healthy. The specimen was thymus tissue.

As DNA, the CDR3 is TGTGCCAGCAGTGATTCTACACTTAGGGGGGGAGGTGGAAACACCATATATTTT. Translated: CASSDSTLRGGGGNTIYF. The rearrangement joins TRBV6-1 to TRBJ1-3, with D possibly TRBD1 on 6 matching bases. In germline, CDR1 is MNHNS, CDR2 SASEGT. This CDR3 spans 18 amino acids. V dropped 3 bases and J dropped 3 bases, with 21 bases sitting between them.